The present T cell receptor (beta chain) was sequenced within a study of blood T cell repertoires in COVID-19. Study context: Samples came from the United States, Italy and Spain, spanning acute and convalescent COVID-19. PBMCs, B-cell-depleted T cells, or T cells were the source of the cDNA or gDNA that made up the material.

Participants spanned ages about 18 to 100 years and resided in 24 US areas. Original data processing: The authors estimated nucleated cell counts from reference gene primer amplification. Repertoires were generated with immunoSEQ multiplex PCR, while TCRdb's copy carries only in-frame clones and drops some. The V and J calls and clone size come from that table; D and trimming were worked out from the DNA. Here the sample spans just under 250,000 clones, 80% to 90% being singletons. Sequencing was carried out using PBMCs or T cells enriched from blood (not recorded which). This clonotype was obtained from a woman between 25 and 40 years old who had recovered from COVID-19.

The CDR3 DNA sequence: TGTGCCAGCAGCTTCCGACAGGACTTGGATTCACCCCTCCACTTT. Its translation: CASSFRQDLDSPLHF. The rearrangement uses TRBV7-9 and TRBJ1-6; TRBD1 might be the D (6 bases). The germline CDR1 and CDR2 sequences are SEHNR and FQNEAQ (reference sequence). Trimming removed 3 bases at V and 8 bases at J, with 14 bases between. This CDR3 spans 15 amino acids. Full variable domain (remainder filled in from reference TRBV7-9 and TRBJ1-6): DTGVSQNPRHKITKRGQNVTFRCDPISEHNRLYWYRQTLGQGPEFLTYFQNEAQLEKSRLLSDRFSAERPKGSFSTLEIQRTEQGDSAMYLCASSFRQDLDSPLHFGNGTRLTVT.